The clone carrying this T cell receptor (beta chain) was recorded a few times. The antigen is unknown. Other DNA sequences within the sample encode an identical CDR3. V was pared by 4 bases and J by 2 bases, with 2 bases between. Germline V lookup: CDR1 KGHSH, CDR2 LQKENI. This CDR3 contains 11 residues. Replicate PCRs from sorted subsets contained around 190 ng DNA, which is roughly 30,000 T cell genomes. Profiled with immunoSEQ multiplex PCR; TCRdb holds only in-frame clones, not every one. Among 150,000 to 200,000 clones listed, approximately 60% were seen once. The data belong to a study of shared clonotypes between healthy human individuals. Study details: Plates per donor: three CD4 naive, three CD4 memory, two CD8 naive, one CD8 memory.

Study-level findings and limits: Measured sharing among donors was expected to vary with sequencing depth. Against clonotypes common to all four donors, non-shared ones had lower generation probabilities.

The source is a man aged 25 to 45 in good health. Sequences were obtained from memory CD4+ T cells sorted from blood. Subset noted: CD45RA-negative fraction. V and J are TRBV18 and TRBJ2-5; no definite D call. The CDR3 nucleotides are TGTGCCAGCTCACTTCAAGAGACCCAGTACTTC. As protein: CASSLQETQYF.